This passage covers 13 T cell receptor beta chains from one sample sequenced in a study of blood T cell repertoires in COVID-19. Sequencing was performed with immunoSEQ multiplex PCR; in TCRdb, only in-frame clones are kept and a portion is missing. Of roughly 120,000 clones in the sample, roughly 87% are singletons; the top ten hold around 7.7%. The specimen was peripheral blood. Receptor source: a human donor in a cohort sampled during active COVID-19.

J is TRBJ2-1 and V is TRBV29-1; possibly TRBD2 for D (5 bases). Germline V gene lookup returns CDR1 SQVTM and CDR2 ANQGSEA. The CDR3 runs 11 residues. The V gene lost 4 bases and the J gene lost 6 bases, with 7 bases spanning the gap. This chain's CDR3 is CSVVRGNEQFF. DNA for the CDR3: TGCAGCGTTGTCCGGGGCAATGAGCAGTTCTTC.

The chain couples TRBV21-1 to TRBJ2-7; the table's D gene call, TRBD2, was not cross checked with the DNA. TRBV21-1 is a pseudogene locus. This CDR3 region has 18 residues. The CDR3 region has the DNA TGTGCCAGCAGGGGTCCTAAGGGGCTAGCGGGAAGGACCCACGAGCAGTACTTC. Its translation: CASRGPKGLAGRTHEQYF.

The chain links TRBV5-1 to TRBJ1-1, with 8 positions matching TRBD1. The CDR3 runs 15 residues. Per germline, CDR1 SGHRS and CDR2 YFSETQ. V shed 0 bases and J 4 bases; nucleotides not matched to a gene: 5. CDR3 loop: CASSLDGQGGTEAFF. The CDR3 DNA reads as TGCGCCAGCAGCTTGGACGGACAGGGAGGCACTGAAGCTTTCTTT.

The chain links TRBV7-9 to TRBJ2-5; the match to TRBD1 covers 7 bases. V dropped 2 bases and J dropped 5; count of bases not matched to a gene: 2. This CDR3 is built from 13 residues. Germline V CDR1 and CDR2: SEHNR, FQNEAQ (reference sequence). CDR3 region: CASSLQGVETQYF. In DNA form, the CDR3 reads TGTGCCAGCAGCTTACAGGGGGTGGAGACCCAGTACTTC.

The sample holds a few counts of this clone. The chain combines TRBV19 with TRBJ2-1, with 9 bases identical to TRBD2. Germline V gene lookup returns CDR1 LNHDA and CDR2 SQIVND (reference sequence). The length of the CDR3 is 15 residues. The CDR3: CASGISLAGSNEQFF. The CDR3 nucleotides read TGTGCGAGTGGGATTTCGCTAGCGGGATCCAATGAGCAGTTCTTC.

The chain is built from TRBV19 and TRBJ2-3; tentatively, D is TRBD2 (6 bases). The CDR3 is 14 residues long. Germline V gene lookup returns CDR1 LNHDA and CDR2 SQIVND (reference sequence). Trimming removed 0 bases from V and 14 bases from J, with 18 bases in between. This CDR3 reads CASSIDKRLEARYF. CDR3 nucleotides: TGTGCCAGTAGTATAGACAAAAGACTAGAGGCCCGGTATTTT. The entire variable domain, with the rest obtained from reference TRBV19 and TRBJ2-3, is as follows: DGGITQSPKYLFRKEGQNVTLSCEQNLNHDAMYWYRQDPGQGLRLIYYSQIVNDFQKGDIAEGYSVSREKKESFPLTVTSAQKNPTAFYLCASSIDKRLEARYFGPGTRLTVL.

This sequence joins TRBV6-5 and TRBJ1-2; D is undetermined. Deletions cut 6 bases from V and 2 bases from J, with 10 bases between. CDR3 size: 13 residues. Germline assignment: CDR1 MNHEY and CDR2 SVGAGI. CDR3 sequence: CASRAPQNYGYTF. CDR3 nucleotide sequence: TGTGCCAGCAGAGCCCCCCAAAACTATGGCTACACCTTC.

The chain couples TRBV5-1 to TRBJ2-2; 10 bases agree with TRBD2. With V trimmed by 9 bases and J by 6 bases, 8 bases remained unmatched. CDR3 length: 14 amino acids. The germline CDR1 and CDR2 sequences are SGHRS and YFSETQ. CDR3 in amino acids: CATSGTSAPGELFF. The CDR3 DNA sequence: TGCGCCACTTCCGGGACTAGCGCCCCCGGGGAGCTGTTTTTT.

The chain is built from TRBV11-3 and TRBJ2-7; a weak D match, TRBD1 (5 bases). Germline CDR1 SGHNT, CDR2 YENEEA. CDR3 length: 18 residues. Trimming took 1 base from V and 6 from J, leaving 25 bases between them. The DNA of the CDR3 is TGTGCCAGCAGCTTAGGATCCCATGGGGCAGGGCAAGGGCGCGAGCAGTACTTC. This sequence encodes CASSLGSHGAGQGREQYF.

For this clone: Other DNA sequences from this sample encode an identical CDR3 as well. The rearrangement joins TRBV10-1 to TRBJ1-6; 7 bases map to TRBD1. Germline CDR1 reads WNHNN; CDR2 reads SYGVQD (reference sequence). This CDR3 has 14 residues. V shed 6 bases, J shed 5 bases, and the junction held 4 bases outside the gene matches. The CDR3 reads CASSLGQNNSPLHF. In DNA form, the CDR3 reads TGCGCCAGCAGCCTGGGACAGAATAATTCACCCCTCCACTTT.

J is TRBJ1-5 and V is TRBV10-1, with D perhaps matching TRBD1 (5 bases). The germline V gene encodes CDR1 WNHNN and CDR2 SYGVQD (reference sequence). The V end lost 8 bases, the J end lost 1 base, and 12 bases lay between the germline ends. CDR3 size: 14 residues. DNA for the CDR3: TGCGCCAGCCCAATTCAGGGAAGCAATCAGCCCCAGCATTTT. Encoded protein: CASPIQGSNQPQHF.

The chain uses TRBV18 and TRBJ1-2, with 10 bases that match TRBD1. The CDR3 consists of 13 residues. CDR1 is KGHSH and CDR2 is LQKENI in the germline V gene. V lost 3 bases and J lost 6; bases outside the gene matches: 1. CDR3 nucleotides: TGTGCCAGCTCACCGGGACAGGGGAATGGCTACACCTTC. This translates into CASSPGQGNGYTF.

The rearrangement joins TRBV2 to TRBJ1-2, with TRBD1 identical over 10 bases. Germline assignment: CDR1 SNHLY and CDR2 FYNNEI. The CDR3 is 17 amino acids. V trimming: 4 bases; J trimming: 5 bases; junction bases outside the gene matches: 13. The CDR3 region has the DNA TGTGCCAGCAGTGGACAGGGGGCGAGCCGGGGCATGTATGGCTACACCTTC. This codes for CASSGQGASRGMYGYTF.